This entry lists 27 T cell receptor beta chains sequenced from one sample in a study of blood T cell repertoires in COVID-19. Sequencing was performed with immunoSEQ multiplex PCR; in TCRdb, only in-frame clones are kept and a portion is missing. The sample gives around 150,000 clones, around 86% of which show up once; roughly 0.95% is in the top ten. The sample taken for sequencing was peripheral blood. The source of these receptors is a man aged 18 to 30 with acute or convalescent COVID-19.

The J gene is TRBJ1-1, the V gene TRBV6-1; no clear D. Germline loops: CDR1 MNHNS, CDR2 SASEGT. This CDR3 comprises 14 residues. V shed 1 base and J shed 1 base, with 7 bases lying between them. In DNA, the CDR3 is TGTGCCAGCAGTGAAGTTCCAGAGAACACTGAAGCTTTCTTT. It codes for CASSEVPENTEAFF.

The chain couples TRBV7-3 to TRBJ2-2; 12 nucleotides match TRBD2. V trimming: 6 bases; J trimming: 1 base; junction bases outside the gene matches: 3. CDR1 is SGHTA and CDR2 is FQGTGA in the germline V gene. This CDR3 spans 16 amino acids. This chain's CDR3 is CASRLTSGGNTGELFF. CDR3 nucleotide sequence: TGTGCCAGCAGGTTGACTAGCGGGGGGAACACCGGGGAGCTGTTTTTT.

V and J are TRBV28 and TRBJ1-2; D is unresolved. The germline V gene encodes CDR1 MDHEN and CDR2 SYDVKM. Trimming stripped 7 bases from V and 2 bases from J, with 14 bases between. The CDR3 has 14 residues. For the CDR3, the DNA is TGTGCCAGCACGACCCCTGGAGACAACTATGGCTACACCTTC. It yields the protein CASTTPGDNYGYTF.

This clone was recorded only once. The chain employs TRBV29-1 and TRBJ2-5, with D unresolved. The length of the CDR3 is 14 residues. The V end was cut by 5 bases, the J end by 5 bases, with 18 bases between. In germline, CDR1 is SQVTM, CDR2 ANQGSEA. The CDR3 is CSVPLNGALETQYF. CDR3 DNA: TGCAGCGTTCCACTTAACGGTGCTTTGGAGACCCAGTACTTC.

The chain recombines TRBV28 with TRBJ2-7; TRBD1 agrees at 7 bases. CDR3 size: 14 residues. Trimming at V came to 4 bases and at J to 2 bases, leaving 5 bases not matched to a gene. Per germline, CDR1 MDHEN and CDR2 SYDVKM. CDR3 loop: CASSSRTGPYEQYV. DNA for the CDR3: TGTGCCAGCAGTTCGAGGACAGGACCCTACGAGCAGTACGTC.

The chain recombines TRBV30 with TRBJ2-6; D might be TRBD2 (5 bases). The V gene's germline CDR1 is GTSNPN and CDR2 SVGIG (reference sequence). V lost 5 bases and J lost 3, with 5 bases in between. CDR3 length: 12 amino acids. CDR3: CAWGLGANVLTF. The CDR3 nucleotides are TGTGCCTGGGGACTTGGGGCCAACGTCCTGACTTTC.

The V gene is TRBV3-1 (or the pseudogene TRBV3-2), the J gene TRBJ1-5; D is uncertain. The CDR3 contains 13 residues. V was shortened by 4 bases and J by 5 bases, with 9 bases between the two germline ends. Germline values: CDR1 LGHDT, CDR2 YNNKEL (reference sequence). CDR3 nucleotides: TGTGCCAGCAGCCGCCGGTCCCATCAGCCCCAGCATTTT. As protein: CASSRRSHQPQHF.

J is TRBJ1-5 and V is TRBV30, with 7 bases fitting TRBD1. The CDR3 covers 15 residues. Germline trimming cut 5 bases from V and 0 bases from J; bases unmatched to any gene: 7. Germline V lookup: CDR1 GTSNPN, CDR2 SVGIG (reference sequence). The CDR3 DNA reads as TGTGCCTGGGCCAGGACAGGTCATAGCAATCAGCCCCAGCATTTT. Its translation is CAWARTGHSNQPQHF.

The rearrangement links TRBV18 to TRBJ1-2; TRBD1 is a possible D gene (6 bases). The CDR3 totals 15 residues. Trimming took off 3 bases at V and 3 bases at J, with 14 bases between the two ends. Germline CDR1 and CDR2: KGHSH and LQKENI. The CDR3 region has the DNA TGTGCCAGCTCACCGGCAGGGGCGAGAGACTATGGCTACACCTTC. Encoded protein: CASSPAGARDYGYTF.

This rearrangement joins TRBV5-1 to TRBJ1-3; D remains unclear. Per the germline V gene, CDR1 is SGHRS and CDR2 is YFSETQ. CDR3 length: 16 amino acids. Trimming pared 3 bases from V and 0 bases from J, leaving 13 bases between. The CDR3, as DNA: TGCGCCAGCAGCTCCTCTGACGGGATCTCTGGAAACACCATATATTTT. Protein product: CASSSSDGISGNTIYF.

V and J are TRBV4-1 and TRBJ2-5; 8 bases align to TRBD1. Germline CDR1 and CDR2: MGHRA and YSYEKL. This CDR3 contains 15 residues. V lost 1 base and J lost 3; bases outside the gene matches: 4. CDR3 sequence reads: CASSQVGDRKETQYF. CDR3 DNA sequence: TGCGCCAGCAGCCAAGTGGGGGACAGGAAAGAGACCCAGTACTTC.

The rearrangement uses TRBV5-5 and TRBJ2-7; 7 nucleotides line up with TRBD1. Germline V gene data show CDR1 as SGHKS and CDR2 as YYEKEE (reference sequence). V shed 4 bases, J shed 2 bases, and the junction held 9 bases outside the gene matches. The length of the CDR3 is 15 residues. CDR3 loop: CASSPDRTLTYEQYF. The CDR3 bases are TGTGCCAGCAGCCCGGACAGGACTTTAACCTACGAGCAGTACTTC.

The chain carries TRBV5-1 and TRBJ2-7, with 7 bases that match TRBD1. J was trimmed by 2 bases and V by 1 base; bases with no gene match: 6. The germline gives CDR1 SGHRS, CDR2 YFSETQ. The CDR3 consists of 15 residues. DNA for the CDR3: TGCGCCAGCAGCTTGTCTTCCCAGGGGGCCTACGAGCAGTACTTC. As protein: CASSLSSQGAYEQYF.

The chain has TRBV15 and TRBJ2-1, with D possibly being TRBD1 (5 bases). This CDR3 spans 15 amino acids. The V gene's germline CDR1 is LNHNV and CDR2 YYDKDF (reference sequence). The V end was cut by 4 bases, the J end by 5 bases, with 15 bases between. The DNA of the CDR3 is TGTGCCACCAGCATTCTCTCCAGACAGAACAATGAGCAGTTCTTC. Protein product: CATSILSRQNNEQFF.

The rearrangement joins TRBV19 to TRBJ2-3; 7 bases map to TRBD2. Germline CDR1 is LNHDA and CDR2 is SQIVND (reference sequence). V shed 3 bases, J shed 6 bases, and the junction held 9 bases outside the gene matches. CDR3 length equals 15 residues. The CDR3 protein is CASSMERGLSDTQYF. In DNA form, the CDR3 reads TGTGCCAGTAGTATGGAGCGGGGTCTGAGTGATACGCAGTATTTT.

The chain combines TRBV19 with TRBJ1-6; 10 nucleotides match TRBD1. Trimming took 4 bases from V and 9 from J; bases not matched to a gene: 6. The CDR3 is made up of 15 amino acids. Germline CDR1 LNHDA, CDR2 SQIVND (reference sequence). CDR3 nucleotide sequence: TGTGCCAGTAGTAGAGGACAGGGGGGTATTTCACCCCTCCACTTT. Translating it yields CASSRGQGGISPLHF.

The chain has TRBV28 and TRBJ2-7; tentative D call: TRBD2 (5 bases). Germline assignment: CDR1 MDHEN and CDR2 SYDVKM. This CDR3 spans 13 amino acids. V was shortened by 2 bases and J by 3 bases, with 8 bases between the two germline ends. The DNA for the CDR3 is TGTGCCAGCAGTTTAGAGGGTTTCTACGAGCAGTACGTC. The encoded protein is CASSLEGFYEQYV.

This clone was counted once. The CDR3 DNA reads as TGTGCCAGCAGCCCTAGTAGCACAGATACGCAGTATTTT. Translation gives CASSPSSTDTQYF. This chain uses TRBV3-1 (or the pseudogene TRBV3-2) with TRBJ2-3; the D is unclear. CDR1 LGHDT and CDR2 YNNKEL come from the germline V gene (reference sequence). V dropped 4 bases and J dropped 0 bases, with 5 bases sitting between them. The CDR3 totals 13 residues.

V usage is TRBV12-5 and J usage is TRBJ1-3; D gene unclear. The CDR3 runs 15 residues. Germline values: CDR1 LGHNT, CDR2 FRNRAP. Trimming removed 0 bases at V and 2 bases at J, with 8 bases between. The CDR3 DNA reads TGTGCTAGTGGTTTGGTCCAAACAACTGGAAACACCATATATTTT. It is translated as CASGLVQTTGNTIYF.

The chain is built from TRBV6-5 and TRBJ1-2, with 8 bases lining up with TRBD1. The CDR3 has 11 amino acids. The germline V gene has CDR1 MNHEY and CDR2 SVGAGI. Trimming at V came to 8 bases and at J to 4 bases, leaving 0 bases not matched to a gene. The chain's CDR3 is CASGQGYGYTF. CDR3 DNA: TGTGCCAGCGGACAGGGCTATGGCTACACCTTC.

Note on this clone: This sample also contains other DNA sequences that code for the same CDR3. The rearrangement joins TRBV6-5 to TRBJ2-1; TRBD2 matches at 12 bases. V shed 6 bases, J shed 0 bases, and the junction held 0 bases outside the gene matches. Germline assignment: CDR1 MNHEY and CDR2 SVGAGI. CDR3 length equals 15 residues. The CDR3: CASRTSGGSYNEQFF. The CDR3 nucleotides read TGTGCCAGCAGGACTAGCGGGGGCTCCTACAATGAGCAGTTCTTC.

This clone appeared a few times. The rearrangement links TRBV2 to TRBJ1-3; perhaps TRBD1 as D (5 bases). This CDR3 region has 16 residues. The germline gives CDR1 SNHLY, CDR2 FYNNEI. The V gene lost 7 bases and the J gene lost 0 bases, with 16 bases spanning the gap. The DNA of the CDR3 is TGTGCCAGCACAGAAGGTCCAGGGCTCTCTGGAAACACCATATATTTT. Protein sequence: CASTEGPGLSGNTIYF.

This chain uses TRBV7-9 with TRBJ2-1, with TRBD1 matching 7 bases. Trimming at V came to 1 base and at J to 3 bases, leaving 6 bases not matched to a gene. Germline V gene sequence: CDR1 SEHNR, CDR2 FQNEAQ (reference sequence). This CDR3 contains 16 residues. The CDR3: CASSLGVQGYYNEQFF. The CDR3 nucleotides are TGTGCCAGCAGCTTAGGGGTACAGGGGTACTACAATGAGCAGTTCTTC.

V and J are TRBV10-2 and TRBJ1-2, with D uncertain. V lost 10 bases, J lost 8 bases, and 11 bases lay in between. CDR1 is WSHSY, CDR2 SAAADI, per germline. The CDR3 extends over 10 amino acids. Written as DNA, the CDR3 is TGCGCCACTGGAGTACTCGGCTACACCTTC. It translates to CATGVLGYTF.

V gene TRBV25-1 combines with J gene TRBJ2-1; 11 nucleotides agree with TRBD2. Per the germline V gene, CDR1 is MGHDK and CDR2 is SYGVNS. Germline trimming cut 7 bases from V and 4 bases from J; bases unmatched to any gene: 6. The CDR3 has 15 residues. The CDR3 loop is CASNLAGGVYNEQFF. Written as DNA, the CDR3 is TGTGCCAGCAACCTAGCGGGGGGCGTATACAATGAGCAGTTCTTC.

The V call is TRBV27, the J call TRBJ2-4; possibly TRBD2 for D (5 bases). The CDR3 is 16 amino acids. The germline V gene has CDR1 MNHEY and CDR2 SMNVEV (reference sequence). The V gene lost 6 bases and the J gene lost 0 bases, with 15 bases spanning the gap. The CDR3 DNA follows: TGTGCCAGCAGACCCTCGGGGAGCTTAGCCAAAAACATTCAGTACTTC. It translates to CASRPSGSLAKNIQYF.

This chain links TRBV30 with TRBJ1-2; possibly TRBD1 for D (6 bases). The CDR3 is 15 amino acids. CDR1 GTSNPN and CDR2 SVGIG come from the germline V gene (reference sequence). The germline V and J ends were trimmed by 0 bases and 7 bases, with 18 bases remaining between them. The CDR3 here is CAWSVLGRGFGGYTF. For the CDR3, the DNA is TGTGCCTGGAGTGTACTTGGCAGGGGATTCGGTGGCTACACCTTC.